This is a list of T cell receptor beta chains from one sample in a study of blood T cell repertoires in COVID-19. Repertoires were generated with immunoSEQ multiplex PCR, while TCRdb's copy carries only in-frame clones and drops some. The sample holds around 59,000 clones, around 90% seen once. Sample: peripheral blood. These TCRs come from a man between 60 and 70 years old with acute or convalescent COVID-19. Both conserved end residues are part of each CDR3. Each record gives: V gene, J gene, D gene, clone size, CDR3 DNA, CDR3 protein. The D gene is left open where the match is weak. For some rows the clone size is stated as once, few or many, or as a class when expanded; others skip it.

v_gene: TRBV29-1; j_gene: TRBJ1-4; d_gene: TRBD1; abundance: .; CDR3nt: TGCAGCGTCCAGCAGGGGGCCTCTGAAAAACTGTTTTTT; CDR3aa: CSVQQGASEKLFF
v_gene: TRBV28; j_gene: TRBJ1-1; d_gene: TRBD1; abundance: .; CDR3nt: TGTGCCAGCCAATACACAACCGGGACAGGATCAAAAGCTTTCTTT; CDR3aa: CASQYTTGTGSKAFF
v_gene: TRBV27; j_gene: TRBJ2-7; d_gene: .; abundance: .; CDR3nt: TGTGCCAGCAGTTTACGGGGGGCCCCCTACGAGCAGTACTTC; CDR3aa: CASSLRGAPYEQYF
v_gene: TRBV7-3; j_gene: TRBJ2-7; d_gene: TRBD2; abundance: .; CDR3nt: TGTGCCAGCAGCTTTGGGGGAGGGCACGGCGAGCAGTACTTC; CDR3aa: CASSFGGGHGEQYF
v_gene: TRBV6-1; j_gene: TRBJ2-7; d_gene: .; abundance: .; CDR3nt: TGTGCCAGCAGTGAAAGGTCTCCGAGCGGGACACCCTACGAGCAGTACTTC; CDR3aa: CASSERSPSGTPYEQYF
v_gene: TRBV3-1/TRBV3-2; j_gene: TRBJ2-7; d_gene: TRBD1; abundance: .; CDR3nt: TGTGCCAGCAGCTACGGGACAGGGGGCTCCTACGAGCAGTACTTC; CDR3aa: CASSYGTGGSYEQYF
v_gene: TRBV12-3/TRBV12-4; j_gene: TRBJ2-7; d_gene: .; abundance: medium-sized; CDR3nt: TGTGCCAGCAGTCCTGACATGGCCGAGCAGTACTTC; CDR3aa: CASSPDMAEQYF
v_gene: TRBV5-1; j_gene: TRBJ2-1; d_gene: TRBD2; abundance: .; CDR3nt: TGCGCCAGCAGCGAAGAGTGGACTAGGCCTGAAACTGAGCAGTTCTTC; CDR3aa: CASSEEWTRPETEQFF
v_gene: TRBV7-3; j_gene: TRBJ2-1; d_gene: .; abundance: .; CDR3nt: TGTGCCAGCAGCCCTGGAGGGCCTCGGTACAATGAGCAGTTCTTC; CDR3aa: CASSPGGPRYNEQFF
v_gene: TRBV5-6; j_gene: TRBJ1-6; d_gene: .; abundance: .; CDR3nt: TGTGCCAGCAGCTTGCGTGTGGCAGGGGATAATTCACCCCTCCACTTT; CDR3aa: CASSLRVAGDNSPLHF
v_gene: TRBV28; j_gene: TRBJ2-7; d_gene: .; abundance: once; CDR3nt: TGTGCCAGCAGTTTCTGGCGGACTTCCTACGAGCAGTACTTC; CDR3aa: CASSFWRTSYEQYF
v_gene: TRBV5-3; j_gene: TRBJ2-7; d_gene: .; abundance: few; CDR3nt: TGTGCCAGAAGCTTGGAATGTGGGAGATTGTCCTACGAGCAGTACTTC; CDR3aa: CARSLECGRLSYEQYF
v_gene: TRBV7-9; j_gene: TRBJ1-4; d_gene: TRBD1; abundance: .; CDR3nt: TGTGCCAGCAGCCCCAACAGGGGCGGCGATGAAAAACTGTTTTTT; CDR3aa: CASSPNRGGDEKLFF
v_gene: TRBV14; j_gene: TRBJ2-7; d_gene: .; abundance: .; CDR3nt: TGTGCCAGCAGCCAAGATGAGCGAGTAAAACGGCAGTACTTC; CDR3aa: CASSQDERVKRQYF
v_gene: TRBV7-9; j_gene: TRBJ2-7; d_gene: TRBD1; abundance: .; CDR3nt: TGTGCCAGCAGCTTTTCCCGGACAGGGAGCTCCTACGAGCAGTACTTC; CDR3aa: CASSFSRTGSSYEQYF
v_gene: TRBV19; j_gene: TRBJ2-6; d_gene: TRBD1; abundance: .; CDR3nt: TGTGCCAGTAGTGACCGGGACAGATTCTCTGGGGCCAACGTCCTGACTTTC; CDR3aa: CASSDRDRFSGANVLTF
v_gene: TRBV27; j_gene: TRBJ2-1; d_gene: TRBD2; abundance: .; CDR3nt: TGTGCCAGCGGGGGGGACGGAACCTACAATGAGCAGTTCTTC; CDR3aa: CASGGDGTYNEQFF
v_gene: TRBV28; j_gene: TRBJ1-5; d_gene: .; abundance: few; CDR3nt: TGTGCCAGCAGTCTGGAGGACAATCAGCCCCAGCATTTT; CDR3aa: CASSLEDNQPQHF
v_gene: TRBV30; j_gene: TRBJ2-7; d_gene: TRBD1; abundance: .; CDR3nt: TGTGCCTGGACTCCCGGGACAGGGGGCGGTTACGAGCAGTACTTC; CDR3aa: CAWTPGTGGGYEQYF
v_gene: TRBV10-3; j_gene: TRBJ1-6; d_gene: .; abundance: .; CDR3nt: TGTGCCATCAGCCGACAGGAGGATTCACCCCTCCACTTT; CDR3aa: CAISRQEDSPLHF
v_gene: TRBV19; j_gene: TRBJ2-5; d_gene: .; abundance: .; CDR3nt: TGTGCCAGTAGTGGGGGCAGGGGCCAAGAGACCCAGTACTTC; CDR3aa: CASSGGRGQETQYF
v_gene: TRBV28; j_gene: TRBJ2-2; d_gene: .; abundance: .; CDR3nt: TGTGCCAGCAGTCTTCAGGGGCATACCGGGGAGCTGTTTTTT; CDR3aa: CASSLQGHTGELFF
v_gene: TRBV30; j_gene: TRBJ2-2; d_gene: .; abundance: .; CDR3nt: TGTGCCGGCATACTCGGGGACACTTCAGAAACCGGGGAGCTGTTTTTT; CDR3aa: CAGILGDTSETGELFF
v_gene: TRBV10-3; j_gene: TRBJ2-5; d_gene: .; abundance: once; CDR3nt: TGTGCCATCAGTGAATCGGACAGTAAGACCCAGTACTTC; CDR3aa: CAISESDSKTQYF
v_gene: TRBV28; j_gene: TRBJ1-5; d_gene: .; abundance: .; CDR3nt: TGTGCCAGCAGTTTCGCGGACTTAGGACAGCCCCAGCATTTT; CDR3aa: CASSFADLGQPQHF
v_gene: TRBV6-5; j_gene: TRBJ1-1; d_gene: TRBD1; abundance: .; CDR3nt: TGTGCCAGCAGTCGGGGACAGCCATTCATTGAAGCTTTCTTT; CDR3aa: CASSRGQPFIEAFF
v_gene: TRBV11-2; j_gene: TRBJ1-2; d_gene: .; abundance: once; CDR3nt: TGTGCCAGCAGCCCCGACAGGCTCTATGGCTACACCTTC; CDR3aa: CASSPDRLYGYTF
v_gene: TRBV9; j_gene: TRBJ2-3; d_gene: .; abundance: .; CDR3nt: TGTGCCAGCAGCGTAGGGGGAGGCCGTGGGGGCACAGATACGCAGTATTTT; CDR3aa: CASSVGGGRGGTDTQYF
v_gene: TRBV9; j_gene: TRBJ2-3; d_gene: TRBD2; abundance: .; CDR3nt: TGTGCCAGCAGCGCAGAAGCCGGGACTAGCGGCAGCACAGATACGCAGTATTTT; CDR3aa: CASSAEAGTSGSTDTQYF
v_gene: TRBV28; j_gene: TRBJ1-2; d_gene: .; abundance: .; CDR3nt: TGTGCCAGCAGTAACGGACAGAAGTATGGCTACACCTTC; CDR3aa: CASSNGQKYGYTF
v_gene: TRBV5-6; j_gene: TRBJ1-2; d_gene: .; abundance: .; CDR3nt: TGTGCCAGCAGCTTGGATCCCAGAAACTATGGCTACACCTTC; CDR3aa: CASSLDPRNYGYTF
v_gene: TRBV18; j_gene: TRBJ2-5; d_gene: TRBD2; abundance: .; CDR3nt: TGTGCCAGCTCACCACCTGGGGGGGGAGAGACCCAGTACTTC; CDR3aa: CASSPPGGGETQYF
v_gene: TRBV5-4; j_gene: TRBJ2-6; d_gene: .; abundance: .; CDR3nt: TGTGCCAGCAGCTGGGGGACACAATTCTCTGGGGCCAACGTCCTGACTTTC; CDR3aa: CASSWGTQFSGANVLTF
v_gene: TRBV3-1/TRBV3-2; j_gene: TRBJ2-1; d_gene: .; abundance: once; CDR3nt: TGTGCCAGCACCCCCTCAGCGGGTTCCTACAATGAGCAGTTCTTC; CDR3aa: CASTPSAGSYNEQFF
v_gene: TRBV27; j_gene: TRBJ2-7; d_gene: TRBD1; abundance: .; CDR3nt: TGTGCCAGCAGTTTGGTGGGACAGTTCTCCTACGAGCAGTACTTC; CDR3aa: CASSLVGQFSYEQYF
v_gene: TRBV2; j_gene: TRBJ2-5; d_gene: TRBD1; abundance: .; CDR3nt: TGTGCCAGCAGTGAATCGGGGACAGGGTATAGAGAGACCCAGTACTTC; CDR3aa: CASSESGTGYRETQYF
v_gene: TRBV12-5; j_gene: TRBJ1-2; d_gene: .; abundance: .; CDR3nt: TGTGCTAGTGGTTTACCAGGGTATGGCTACACCTTC; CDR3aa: CASGLPGYGYTF
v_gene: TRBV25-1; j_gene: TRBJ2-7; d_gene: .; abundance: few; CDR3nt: TGTGCCAGCAGTGAGTTGAGGGAGCAGTACTTC; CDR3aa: CASSELREQYF
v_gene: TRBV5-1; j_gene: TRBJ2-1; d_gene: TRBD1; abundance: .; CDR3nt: TGCGCCAGCAGCTTGGAAGGGACAGGCTTCAATGAGCAGTTCTTC; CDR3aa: CASSLEGTGFNEQFF
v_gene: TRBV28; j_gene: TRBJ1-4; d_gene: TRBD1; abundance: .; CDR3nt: TGTGCCAGCAGGCGGACAGGTTTTAATGAAAAACTGTTTTTT; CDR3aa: CASRRTGFNEKLFF
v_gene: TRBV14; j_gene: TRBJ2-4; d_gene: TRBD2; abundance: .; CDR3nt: TGTGCCAGTTATTCGACTAGCGGGCTAACGCTAGCCAAAAACATTCAGTACTTC; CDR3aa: CASYSTSGLTLAKNIQYF
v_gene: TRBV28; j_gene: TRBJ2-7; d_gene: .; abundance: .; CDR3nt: TGTGCCAGCAGTTTCTCCGCGGGAACGGGCTACGAGCAGTACTTC; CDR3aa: CASSFSAGTGYEQYF
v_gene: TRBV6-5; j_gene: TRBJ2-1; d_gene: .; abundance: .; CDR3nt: TGTGCCAGCAGTTACCTCTCGCGGGATAGCAATGAGCAGTTCTTC; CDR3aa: CASSYLSRDSNEQFF
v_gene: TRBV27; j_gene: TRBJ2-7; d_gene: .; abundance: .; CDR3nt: TGTGCCAGCAGTCCCCGACAAATGGTCTACGAGCAGTACTTC; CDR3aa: CASSPRQMVYEQYF
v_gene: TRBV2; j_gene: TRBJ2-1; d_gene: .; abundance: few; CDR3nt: TGTGCCAGCAGTGACGTCGGCGGGACCTACGATGAGCAGTTCTTC; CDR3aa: CASSDVGGTYDEQFF
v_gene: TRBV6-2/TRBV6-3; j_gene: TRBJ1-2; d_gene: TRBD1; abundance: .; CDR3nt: TGTGCCAGCAGTTACCTAGGACAGGGGGGAGGCTACACCTTC; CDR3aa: CASSYLGQGGGYTF
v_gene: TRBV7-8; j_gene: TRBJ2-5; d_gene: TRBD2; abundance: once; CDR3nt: TGTGCCAGCAGCCCCACTAGCGCCCGGTGGGACCAGTACTTC; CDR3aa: CASSPTSARWDQYF
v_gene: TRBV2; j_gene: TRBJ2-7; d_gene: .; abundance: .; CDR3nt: TGTGCCAGCAGTGACTTTGACATCTACGAGCAGTACTTC; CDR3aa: CASSDFDIYEQYF
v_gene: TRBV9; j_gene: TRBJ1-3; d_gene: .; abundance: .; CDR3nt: TGTGCCAGCAGCCTAAACTCTGGAAACACCATATATTTT; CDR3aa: CASSLNSGNTIYF
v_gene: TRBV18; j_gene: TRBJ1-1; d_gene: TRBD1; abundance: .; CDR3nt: TGTGCCAGCTGGGCAGGGGGCTTGACTGAAGCTTTCTTT; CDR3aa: CASWAGGLTEAFF
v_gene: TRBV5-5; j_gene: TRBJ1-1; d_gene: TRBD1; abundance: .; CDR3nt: TGTGCCAGCAGCCGAACCCTTACAGGGGGCACTGAAGCTTTCTTT; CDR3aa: CASSRTLTGGTEAFF
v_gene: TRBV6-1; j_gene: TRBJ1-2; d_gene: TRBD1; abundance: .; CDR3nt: TGTGCCAGCAGTGAAGGACAGGGGAATGGCTACACCTTC; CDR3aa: CASSEGQGNGYTF
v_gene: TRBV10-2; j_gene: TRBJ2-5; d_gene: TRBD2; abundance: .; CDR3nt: TGCGCCAGCAGTGAGTCGGGTCTAGCGGGAGGGCGGAGGCAAGAGACCCAGTACTTC; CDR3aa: CASSESGLAGGRRQETQYF